This is a list of T cell receptor beta chains from one sample in a study of CD4 T cells in relation to SARS-CoV-2 and coronaviruses. Here immunoSEQ multiplex PCR was the method, and the copy in TCRdb shows in-frame clones only, minus some. The table shows some 22,000 clones, with about 60% occurring only once. The antigens these receptors bind are not known. The sequenced material came from CD4+ T cells from PBMCs, cultured in vitro. The receptors were gathered from a human donor in good health. The CDR3 runs from the conserved cysteine through the conserved F or W. D genes are given only for firm matches. Where a row states a size, it is once, few, many or the class of an expanded clone; other rows omit it.

>NA|TRBD1|TRBJ1-2|TRBV20-1
TGCAGTGTTTACGCAGGGGGCGGCTACACCTTC
CSVYAGGGYTF
>few|NA|TRBJ2-7|TRBV30
TGTGCCTGGAGTGTAGGGCAGGGCAAGCAGTACTTC
CAWSVGQGKQYF
>NA|NA|TRBJ2-5|TRBV5-5
TGTGCCAGCAGCAGGGCACAGGGTGAAGAGACCCAGTACTTC
CASSRAQGEETQYF
>NA|NA|TRBJ1-2|TRBV23-1
TGCGCCAGCAGATGGTGGAGGACAACCTTC
CASRWWRTTF
>NA|NA|TRBJ2-3|TRBV7-2
TGTGCCAGCAGCCCCGAGTGGCAGGACTATGTGGTAGATACGCAGTATTTT
CASSPEWQDYVVDTQYF
>few|NA|TRBJ2-2|TRBV5-1
TGCGCCAGCAGCTTGAGACAGGCAGCGAACACCGGGGAGCTGTTTTTT
CASSLRQAANTGELFF
>few|TRBD1|TRBJ1-5|TRBV7-2
TGTGCCAGCAGCTTAAGACAGGGGGCGGGTCAGCCCCAGCATTTT
CASSLRQGAGQPQHF
>NA|NA|TRBJ1-2|TRBV29-1
TGCAGCGTTGAAGATGGGGGTCGTACAGCGGACACCTTC
CSVEDGGRTADTF
>few|TRBD1|TRBJ2-3|TRBV19
TGTGCCAGTAGTAGGGACAGGGCCGAAGCAGATACGCAGTATTTT
CASSRDRAEADTQYF
>few|NA|TRBJ1-2|TRBV7-6
TGTGCCAGCAGCCCGAGCGGGGGCGTAGGCTATGGCTACACCTTC
CASSPSGGVGYGYTF
>few|NA|TRBJ1-4|TRBV19
TGTGCCAGTAGTCTAGGACCCGTCGGGGGGGAAAAACTGTTTTTT
CASSLGPVGGEKLFF
>NA|NA|TRBJ2-7|TRBV7-3
TGTGCCAGCAGAGGACGGGGGTACGAGCAGTACTTC
CASRGRGYEQYF
>NA|NA|TRBJ2-2|TRBV7-6
TGTGCCAGCAGCTTAGAGAGCACCGGGGAGCTGTTTTTT
CASSLESTGELFF
>NA|NA|TRBJ1-1|TRBV20-1
TGCAGTTTACAGCTGAACACTGAAGCTTTCTTT
CSLQLNTEAFF
>NA|TRBD1|TRBJ2-7|TRBV29-1
TGCAGCGTTGTGGGACAGCGCTACGAGCAGTACTTC
CSVVGQRYEQYF
>NA|NA|TRBJ1-2|TRBV15
TGTGCCACCAGCAGAGCTTACACAGAGAACTATGGCTACACCTTC
CATSRAYTENYGYTF
>NA|NA|TRBJ2-2|TRBV6-4
TGTGCCAGCAGTGAAACTGTAAACACCGGGGAGCTGTTTTTT
CASSETVNTGELFF
>few|NA|TRBJ1-5|TRBV2
TGTGCCAGCAGAGGGGGACTCCTAATCAATCAGCCCCAGCATTTT
CASRGGLLINQPQHF
>NA|TRBD2|TRBJ2-7|TRBV7-2
TGTGCCAGCAGGCCGGGGGGACCGATGTCCTACGAGCAGTACTTC
CASRPGGPMSYEQYF
>NA|NA|TRBJ2-1|TRBV7-9
TGTGCCAGCAGCCCTACCTTAGCGCTTAGCTCCTACAATGAGCAGTTCTTC
CASSPTLALSSYNEQFF
>few|NA|TRBJ1-2|TRBV30
TGTGCCTGGGGGGGTAGGGGCAGCGGGAACTATGGCTACACCTTC
CAWGGRGSGNYGYTF
>NA|NA|TRBJ1-2|TRBV9
TGTGCCAGCAGCCCCCAGGCGCGATCGGGAGGCTACACCTTC
CASSPQARSGGYTF
>NA|NA|TRBJ1-6|TRBV19
TGTGCCAGTAGTACAGGCTATAATTCACCCCTCCACTTT
CASSTGYNSPLHF
>NA|TRBD2|TRBJ2-2|TRBV7-2
TGTGCCAGCCGCAACCGGGGGGGGGCCAACACCGGGGAGCTGTTTTTT
CASRNRGGANTGELFF
>NA|NA|TRBJ2-1|TRBV29-1
TGCAGCGTCGAGGGAGGGGGCAATGAGCAGTTCTTC
CSVEGGGNEQFF
>NA|NA|TRBJ1-6|TRBV2
TGTGCCAGCAACGTCTATAATTCACCCCTCCACTTT
CASNVYNSPLHF
>once|NA|TRBJ1-2|TRBV18
TGTGCCAGCTCACGACCGAATCCTTCCAACTATGGCTACACCTTC
CASSRPNPSNYGYTF
>NA|NA|TRBJ2-7|TRBV2
TGTGCCAGTCTGGGAACCCCAGGCGACGAGCAGTACTTC
CASLGTPGDEQYF
>few|NA|TRBJ1-2|TRBV10-3
TGTGCCATCAGCGGTACAGTTAACTATGGCTACACCTTC
CAISGTVNYGYTF
>NA|TRBD2|TRBJ2-1|TRBV7-2
TGTGCCAGCAGCTTAGACTCCGGGACTAGAAGGGATGGGCAGTTCTTC
CASSLDSGTRRDGQFF
>NA|NA|TRBJ1-3|TRBV10-2
TGCGCCAGCAGTGAGTCCCCGGGGGGCTCTGGAAACACCATATATTTT
CASSESPGGSGNTIYF
>NA|NA|TRBJ2-5|TRBV7-8
TGTGCCAGCAGCGCCCGCCTTTTGGGGGAGACCCAGTACTTC
CASSARLLGETQYF
>NA|NA|TRBJ2-2|TRBV21-1
TGTGCCAGCAGCAAAGCCCTAGGCAAAGCGGGAGTCAGAACCGGGGAGCTGTTTTTT
CASSKALGKAGVRTGELFF
>NA|TRBD2|TRBJ2-1|TRBV30
TGTGCCTGCCAACTAGCGGGAGTAATCGGTGAGCAGTTCTTC
CACQLAGVIGEQFF
>NA|NA|TRBJ2-7|TRBV5-4
TGTGCCAGCAGCTCGGGCCCAGAACATATCTCATCCGAGCAGTACTTC
CASSSGPEHISSEQYF
>few|TRBD1|TRBJ1-4|TRBV19
TGTGCCAGTACTGCGACAGGGAGGTATGAAAAACTGTTTTTT
CASTATGRYEKLFF
>NA|NA|TRBJ2-1|TRBV7-3
TGTGCCAGCAGCTCGGGGCGTACGGATGAGCAGTTCTTC
CASSSGRTDEQFF
>NA|NA|TRBJ2-3|TRBV3-1/TRBV3-2
TGTGCCAGCAGCCCGATAGTGAGCACAGATACGCAGTATTTT
CASSPIVSTDTQYF
>NA|NA|TRBJ2-5|TRBV29-1
NA
CSVGPGAETQYF
>NA|NA|TRBJ2-3|TRBV5-6
TGTGCCAGCAGCCTGCGGGCCGAGGGTCCCACAGATACGCAGTATTTT
CASSLRAEGPTDTQYF
>NA|NA|TRBJ1-2|TRBV29-1
TGCAGCGCGGACAGTCCAGGCGCTAACTATGGCTACACCTTC
CSADSPGANYGYTF
>few|NA|TRBJ1-2|TRBV6-1
TGTGCCAGCAGTACCCCAGCGCAGATACCTATGGGCTACACCTTC
CASSTPAQIPMGYTF
>NA|NA|TRBJ1-3|TRBV6-5
TGTGCCAGCAGTTACCCGATCGGGGGGTCCGGAAACACCATATATTTT
CASSYPIGGSGNTIYF
>NA|NA|TRBJ1-1|TRBV11-3
TGTGCCAGCACCGACGGCCCCGGGGAGAACACTGAAGCTTTCTTT
CASTDGPGENTEAFF
>NA|NA|TRBJ2-2|TRBV6-2/TRBV6-3
TGTGCCAGCAGCCGACCCCCGGGAGTTGACACCGGGGAGCTGTTTTTT
CASSRPPGVDTGELFF
>NA|NA|TRBJ2-7|TRBV21-1
TGTGCCAGCAGCAAAGGCACAGAGGGGCCCCACGAGCAGTACTTC
CASSKGTEGPHEQYF
>NA|TRBD2|TRBJ2-1|TRBV27
TGTGCCAGCAGTGGACTAGCGGGGGGCCCTCAGGAGCAGTTCTTC
CASSGLAGGPQEQFF
>few|NA|TRBJ2-7|TRBV14
TGTGCCAGCAGCCAAGGACAGTGGTCCTACGAGCAGTACTTC
CASSQGQWSYEQYF
>NA|TRBD1|TRBJ2-3|TRBV4-2
TGTGCCAGCAGCCAGAGACAGGGGGCATCGGATACGCAGTATTTT
CASSQRQGASDTQYF
>once|NA|TRBJ2-1|TRBV18
TGTGCCAGCTCACCACCGGCGGGAACCAATGAGCAGTTCTTC
CASSPPAGTNEQFF
>NA|TRBD1|TRBJ2-1|TRBV6-5
TGTGCCAGCACCGGCCAGGGGGCGGACAATGAGCAGTTCTTC
CASTGQGADNEQFF
>NA|TRBD2|TRBJ2-6|TRBV5-6
TGTGCCAGCAGCCCCCAACTAGCGGGAGGGCCTGGGGCCAACGTCCTGACTTTC
CASSPQLAGGPGANVLTF
>NA|NA|TRBJ2-3|TRBV7-9
TGTGCCAGCAGCTTAGCGGCGCATAGCACAGATACGCAGTATTTT
CASSLAAHSTDTQYF
>NA|TRBD1|TRBJ1-2|TRBV7-9
TGTGCCAGCCACTCGGACAGGATAATACACGGGCATGGCTACACCTTC
CASHSDRIIHGHGYTF
>NA|NA|TRBJ1-1|TRBV7-8
TGTGCCAGCAGCCCCGGCGTGGGAAGCACTGAAGCTTTCTTT
CASSPGVGSTEAFF
>NA|TRBD2|TRBJ2-7|TRBV2
TGTGCCAGCAAGCGGGAGGACTACGAGCAGTACTTC
CASKREDYEQYF
>NA|TRBD1|TRBJ1-5|TRBV19
TGTGCCAGTACCCCCCGTGACAGGGTGGGGCAGCCCCAGCATTTT
CASTPRDRVGQPQHF
>NA|TRBD1|TRBJ1-6|TRBV12-3/TRBV12-4
TGTGCCAGCAGTCTACAGGGGGCTACCATCCACTTT
CASSLQGATIHF
>few|TRBD1|TRBJ1-4|TRBV5-1
TGCGCCAGCAGCTTCCGGGACAGGGGACAAACAACTAATGAAAAACTGTTTTTT
CASSFRDRGQTTNEKLFF
>NA|NA|TRBJ2-2|TRBV4-1
TGCGCCAGCAGCCGGGGACCCAACACCGGGGAGCTGTTTTTT
CASSRGPNTGELFF